These T cell receptor beta chains were read from a single sample in a study of shared clonotypes between healthy human individuals. Data came from immunoSEQ multiplex PCR; TCRdb stores just in-frame clones and leaves some out. The top ten clones hold under 0.15% of a sample with some 2 million clones, 85% to 95% of them seen once. What was sequenced was naive CD4+ T cells sorted from blood. These receptors were collected from a man younger than 35 in good health. CDR3s include the opening cysteine and the closing phenylalanine or tryptophan. A D gene is named only where the DNA matches it firmly. Clone size is stated in some rows and not others, as once, few, many or a class when expanded.

>TRBV5-1|.|.|TRBJ2-7
CASSFDSPYEQYF
TGCGCCAGCAGCTTCGACAGCCCATACGAGCAGTACTTC
>TRBV10-3|.|.|TRBJ2-5
CAISQLETQETQYF
TGTGCCATCAGTCAACTAGAGACCCAAGAGACCCAGTACTTC
>TRBV30|.|.|TRBJ1-5
CAWSVNGDYSNQPQHF
TGTGCCTGGAGTGTAAATGGAGATTATAGCAATCAGCCCCAGCATTTT
>TRBV6-5|.|.|TRBJ2-7
CAVKGGQFLYEQYF
TGTGCCGTCAAGGGGGGACAGTTCCTCTACGAGCAGTACTTC
>TRBV6-6|.|.|TRBJ1-2
CASITRLGYGYTF
TGTGCCAGCATCACCAGACTAGGCTATGGCTACACCTTC
>TRBV2|TRBD1|.|TRBJ2-2
CASSDPRGHTGELFF
TGTGCCAGCAGTGACCCCAGGGGGCACACCGGGGAGCTGTTTTTT
>TRBV5-1|.|.|TRBJ2-2
CASTQEPQGGTGELFF
TGCGCCAGCACCCAAGAACCTCAGGGGGGCACCGGGGAGCTGTTTTTT
>TRBV18|.|.|TRBJ2-7
CASSPGDINEQYF
TGTGCCAGCTCACCGGGGGACATCAACGAGCAGTACTTC
>TRBV23-1|.|.|TRBJ2-7
CASSQSAGPAHEQYF
TGCGCCAGCAGTCAATCGGCAGGACCTGCTCACGAGCAGTACTTC
>TRBV18|.|.|TRBJ1-1
CASSPLLPEYTEAFF
TGTGCCAGCTCACCACTCCTCCCAGAGTATACTGAAGCTTTCTTT
>TRBV5-1|TRBD2|.|TRBJ2-5
CASQTTGTSQETQYF
TGCGCCTCACAAACGACCGGGACTAGCCAAGAGACCCAGTACTTC
>TRBV6-7|TRBD2|.|TRBJ2-1
CASSYPRQRTSGTWHEQFF
TGTGCCAGCAGTTACCCGCGACAACGGACTAGCGGGACCTGGCATGAGCAGTTCTTC
>TRBV4-1|TRBD2|.|TRBJ2-1
CASSQESGRILTYNEQFF
TGCGCCAGCAGCCAAGAATCCGGGAGGATTCTTACCTACAATGAGCAGTTCTTC
>TRBV2|.|.|TRBJ2-5
CASGSFQETQYF
TGTGCCAGCGGGTCCTTCCAAGAGACCCAGTACTTC
>TRBV11-3|.|.|TRBJ1-1
CASSLGVNTEAFF
TGTGCCAGCAGCTTAGGAGTGAACACTGAAGCTTTCTTT
>TRBV5-6|TRBD1|once|TRBJ1-5
CASSSGTGGDQPQHF
TGTGCCAGCAGCTCCGGAACAGGGGGAGATCAGCCCCAGCATTTT
>TRBV5-1|.|.|TRBJ1-4
CASSLAQARNEKLFF
TGCGCCAGCAGCTTGGCACAGGCTAGGAATGAAAAACTGTTTTTT
>TRBV5-1|.|few|TRBJ2-1
CASSLGASYNEQFF
TGCGCCAGCAGCTTGGGGGCCTCCTACAATGAGCAGTTCTTC
>TRBV19|.|.|TRBJ1-2
CASRGLGSNYGYTF
TGTGCCAGTAGGGGTTTGGGATCTAACTATGGCTACACCTTC
>TRBV18|.|.|TRBJ2-7
CASSPPIVLARHPTSLYEQYF
TGTGCCAGCTCACCACCGATTGTGCTTGCGAGACACCCCACTTCCCTCTACGAGCAGTACTTC
>TRBV6-6|TRBD1|.|TRBJ2-7
CASSSGQGRYEQYF
TGTGCCAGCAGCAGTGGACAGGGAAGGTACGAGCAGTACTTC
>TRBV5-8|.|.|TRBJ1-1
CASSLLWTSNTEAFF
TGTGCCAGCAGCTTACTTTGGACATCGAACACTGAAGCTTTCTTT
>TRBV10-2|.|.|TRBJ2-7
CASSDTPIYEQYF
TGCGCCAGCAGTGATACACCCATCTACGAGCAGTACTTC
>TRBV10-3|TRBD1|.|TRBJ2-7
CAYQTGIVGEQYF
TGTGCCTATCAGACAGGGATAGTAGGCGAGCAGTACTTC
>TRBV5-1|.|.|TRBJ2-1
CASSLAGQGSFF
TGCGCCAGCAGCTTGGCCGGGCAGGGGTCATTCTTC
>TRBV29-1|.|.|TRBJ1-3
CSVEEGSGNTIYF
TGCAGCGTTGAAGAAGGTTCTGGAAACACCATATATTTT
>TRBV4-3|TRBD1|.|TRBJ2-6
CASSLATGAGANVLTF
TGCGCCAGCAGCCTAGCTACAGGGGCTGGGGCCAACGTCCTGACTTTC
>TRBV5-1|TRBD1|.|TRBJ1-3
CASSFAGTGAGNTIYF
TGCGCCAGCAGCTTTGCCGGGACAGGGGCTGGAAACACCATATATTTT
>TRBV7-2|.|.|TRBJ1-1
CASSLFGTEAFF
TGTGCCAGCAGCTTATTTGGGACTGAAGCTTTCTTT
>TRBV7-6|TRBD2|.|TRBJ2-7
CASSLGLAGAAYEQYF
TGTGCCAGCAGCTTGGGACTAGCGGGAGCAGCCTACGAGCAGTACTTC
>TRBV7-2|.|.|TRBJ2-7
CASRSSGGGPEQYF
TGTGCCAGCAGATCTAGCGGAGGGGGCCCCGAGCAGTACTTC
>TRBV2|.|.|TRBJ1-5
CASSDGGSNQPQHF
TGTGCCAGCAGTGATGGCGGTAGCAATCAGCCCCAGCATTTT
>TRBV5-4|.|.|TRBJ2-2
CASSYDWSGELFF
TGTGCCAGCAGCTACGACTGGTCGGGGGAGCTGTTTTTT
>TRBV27|.|.|TRBJ2-2
CASSFSGRVNTGELFF
TGTGCCAGCAGTTTTAGCGGCAGGGTGAACACCGGGGAGCTGTTTTTT
>TRBV13|.|.|TRBJ2-7
CASSLAGQIYEQYF
TGTGCCAGCAGCTTAGCCGGCCAGATCTACGAGCAGTACTTC
>TRBV6-1|TRBD1|.|TRBJ2-7
CASTLWGQESYEQYF
TGTGCCAGCACCCTCTGGGGACAGGAGTCATACGAGCAGTACTTC
>TRBV28|TRBD1|.|TRBJ2-5
CASSPAHRGKVYETQYF
TGTGCCAGCAGTCCGGCGCACAGGGGAAAAGTTTATGAGACCCAGTACTTC
>TRBV21-1|.|.|TRBJ1-1
CASIQGQGIPTEAFF
TGTGCCAGCATCCAGGGCCAGGGAATACCGACTGAAGCTTTCTTT
>TRBV19|.|once|TRBJ2-7
CASSITFPGFNGEQYF
TGTGCCAGTAGTATTACCTTTCCGGGTTTTAATGGGGAGCAGTACTTC
>TRBV5-1|TRBD2|.|TRBJ2-3
CASSLVLAGTDTQYF
TGCGCCAGCAGCTTGGTACTAGCGGGGACAGATACGCAGTATTTT
>TRBV19|.|.|TRBJ2-7
CASSIGAGYEQYF
TGTGCCAGTAGTATCGGGGCTGGGTACGAGCAGTACTTC
>TRBV25-1|TRBD1|.|TRBJ2-4
CASSETGGVTKNIQYF
TGTGCCAGCAGTGAGACAGGGGGCGTTACCAAAAACATTCAGTACTTC
>TRBV5-1|.|.|TRBJ2-5
CASSLGAKTDQETQYF
TGCGCCAGCAGCTTGGGGGCAAAGACAGACCAAGAGACCCAGTACTTC
>TRBV27|TRBD1|.|TRBJ2-5
CASRGTGALIKETQYF
TGTGCCAGCAGGGGGACAGGGGCACTAATAAAAGAGACCCAGTACTTC
>TRBV5-1|TRBD2|.|TRBJ2-5
CASSLASGYQETQYF
TGCGCCAGCAGCTTGGCTAGCGGGTACCAAGAGACCCAGTACTTC
>TRBV7-6|.|.|TRBJ2-1
CASSLVGNEQFF
TGTGCCAGCAGCTTAGTTGGCAATGAGCAGTTCTTC
>TRBV6-5|.|.|TRBJ2-2
CASSYRIQGIGELFF
TGTGCCAGCAGTTACCGTATACAGGGAATCGGGGAGCTGTTTTTT
>TRBV5-4|TRBD1|.|TRBJ2-7
CASRLGQAYEQYF
TGTGCCAGCAGGCTAGGACAGGCCTACGAGCAGTACTTC